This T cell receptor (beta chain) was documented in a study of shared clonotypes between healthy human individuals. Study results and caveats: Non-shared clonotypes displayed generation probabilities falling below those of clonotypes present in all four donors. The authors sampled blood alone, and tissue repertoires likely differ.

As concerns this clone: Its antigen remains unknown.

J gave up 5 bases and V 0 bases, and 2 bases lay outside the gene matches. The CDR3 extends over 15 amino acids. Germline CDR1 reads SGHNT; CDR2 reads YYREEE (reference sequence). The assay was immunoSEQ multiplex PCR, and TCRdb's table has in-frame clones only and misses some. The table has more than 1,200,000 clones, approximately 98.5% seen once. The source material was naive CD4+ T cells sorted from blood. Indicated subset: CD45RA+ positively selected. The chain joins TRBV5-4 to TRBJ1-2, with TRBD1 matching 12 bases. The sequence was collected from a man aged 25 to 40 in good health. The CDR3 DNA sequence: TGTGCCAGCAGCTTGGGGGACAGGGGGCTTTATGGCTACACCTTC. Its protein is CASSLGDRGLYGYTF. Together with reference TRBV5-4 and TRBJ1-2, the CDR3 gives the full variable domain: ETGVTQSPTHLIKTRGQQVTLRCSSQSGHNTVSWYQQALGQGPQFIFQYYREEENGRGNFPPRFSGLQFPNYSSELNVNALELDDSALYLCASSLGDRGLYGYTFGSGTRLTVV.